A single sample gave rise to the 23 T cell receptor beta chains below, sequenced in a study of cytotoxic CD8 clonotypes in ibrutinib-treated CLL. Libraries were prepared by immunoSEQ multiplex PCR; TCRdb keeps only in-frame clonotypes and omits some of them. The repertoire holds fewer than 40,000 clones, about two thirds seen once, with 7% in the top ten. The material was PBMCs, obtained at disease progression, from a patient treated with ibrutinib. The receptors here all came from a human donor with chronic lymphocytic leukemia.

CDR3 coding DNA: TGTGCCAGCAGCGTGAGAGGACAGGTCGGCACTGAAGCTTTCTTT. Protein product: CASSVRGQVGTEAFF. The rearrangement joins TRBV5-8 to TRBJ1-1, with 7 bases fitting TRBD1. The germline CDR1 and CDR2 sequences are SGHTS and YDEGEE. This CDR3 has 15 residues. V lost 4 bases to trimming and J lost 4 bases; unmatched junction nucleotides: 10.

This clone came up once. CDR3 sequence reads: CASSPQLDTQYF. As DNA, the CDR3 is TGCGCCAGCAGCCCGCAGTTAGATACGCAGTATTTT. The chain recombines TRBV5-1 with TRBJ2-3, with no clear D. V gave up 4 bases and J gave up 5 bases, with 8 bases separating them. Germline-derived CDR1 and CDR2 are SGHRS and YFSETQ. This CDR3 is 12 amino acids long.

The V gene is TRBV5-1, the J gene TRBJ1-2; D is unresolved. CDR3 length: 13 amino acids. Trimming shortened V by 0 bases and J by 7 bases, and 10 bases separated the two germline ends. In germline, CDR1 is SGHRS, CDR2 YFSETQ. The CDR3 spells CASSLGRQGGYTF. CDR3 DNA: TGCGCCAGCAGCTTGGGACGGCAAGGTGGCTACACCTTC.

This clone came up once. The rearrangement uses TRBV6-5 and TRBJ2-1; tentative D call: TRBD2 (6 bases). With 7 bases removed from V and 6 bases from J, the gap between germline ends came to 16 bases. There are 14 residues in the CDR3. CDR1 and CDR2 from the germline V gene are MNHEY and SVGAGI. The CDR3 DNA is TGTGCCAGCACCAGAACTAGCAGCTCCAATGAGCAGTTCTTC. It yields the protein CASTRTSSSNEQFF.

The gene calls are TRBV4-2 and TRBJ2-6, with D unresolved. Germline CDR1 and CDR2: LGHNA and YNFKEQ. This CDR3 comprises 15 residues. The V end lost 4 bases, the J end lost 0 bases, and 7 bases lay between the germline ends. For the CDR3, the DNA is TGTGCCAGCAGCCGATACCTCTCTGGGGCCAACGTCCTGACTTTC. This codes for CASSRYLSGANVLTF.

This chain links TRBV5-1 with TRBJ1-1; the D gene is possibly TRBD1 (5 bases). The CDR3 has 13 residues. CDR1 and CDR2 from the germline V gene are SGHRS and YFSETQ. V lost 7 bases, J lost 5 bases, and 15 bases lay in between. CDR3: CASRVRRETEAFF. CDR3 sequence (DNA): TGCGCCAGCCGGGTCCGCAGGGAGACTGAAGCTTTCTTT.

The chain has TRBV14 and TRBJ2-3, with 7 bases that match TRBD1. The V and J ends lost 4 bases and 5 bases, in that order; junction bases with no gene match: 6. This CDR3 comprises 14 residues. The germline gives CDR1 SGHDN, CDR2 FVKESK. CDR3 residues: CASSPQTGLDTQYF. Here the CDR3 DNA reads TGTGCCAGCAGCCCTCAGACAGGGTTAGATACGCAGTATTTT.

CDR3 loop: CASSLSTSGSLVSEQFF. The CDR3 region has the DNA TGTGCCAGCAGCCTATCGACTAGCGGGAGTTTAGTAAGTGAGCAGTTCTTC. The chain has TRBV7-6 and TRBJ2-1, with 12 bases matching TRBD2. Per the germline V gene, CDR1 is SGHVS and CDR2 is FNYEAQ. V gave up 5 bases and J gave up 9 bases; unmatched junction bases: 14. The CDR3 sequence is 17 residues long.

V and J are TRBV5-5 and TRBJ1-1, with unresolved D. Trimming shortened V by 4 bases and J by 11 bases, and 18 bases separated the two germline ends. Germline loops: CDR1 SGHKS, CDR2 YYEKEE (reference sequence). There are 13 residues in the CDR3. In DNA, the CDR3 is TGTGCCAGCAGCCCGAGGGCCGGTGATGATGCTTTCTTT. It codes for CASSPRAGDDAFF.

The chain employs TRBV9 and TRBJ1-4; tentatively, D is TRBD1 (5 bases). Trimming pared 3 bases from V and 7 bases from J, leaving 16 bases between. Germline V lookup: CDR1 SGDLS, CDR2 YYNGEE. The CDR3 runs to 15 residues. CDR3 nucleotides: TGTGCCAGCAGCGCCACCGGGGCCCCCTCTGAAAAACTGTTTTTT. Protein product: CASSATGAPSEKLFF. The full variable domain, completed using reference TRBV9 and TRBJ1-4, is DSGVTQTPKHLITATGQRVTLRCSPRSGDLSVYWYQQSLDQGLQFLIQYYNGEERAKGNILERFSAQQFPDLHSELNLSSLELGDSALYFCASSATGAPSEKLFFGSGTQLSVL.

The chain combines TRBV27 with TRBJ2-7; D remains unclear. V shed 2 bases and J shed 2 bases, with 22 bases lying between them. Germline V gene data show CDR1 as MNHEY and CDR2 as SMNVEV (reference sequence). The CDR3 has 18 residues. DNA of the CDR3: TGTGCCAGCAGTTTAATCCCGCCCACTGGGGTCCGAACCTACGAGCAGTACTTC. Protein: CASSLIPPTGVRTYEQYF.

The V and J genes are TRBV9 and TRBJ2-1, with D perhaps TRBD1 or TRBD2 (5 bases each). Germline assignment: CDR1 SGDLS and CDR2 YYNGEE. Trimming shortened V by 4 bases and J by 5 bases, and 19 bases separated the two germline ends. The CDR3 extends over 16 amino acids. The CDR3 nucleotides are TGTGCCAGCAGCCCAGCGGCGACAGCAACTCACAATGAGCAGTTCTTC. Translated, it gives CASSPAATATHNEQFF.

This clone has just one count. J is TRBJ1-1 and V is TRBV6-5, with D unresolved. The CDR3 contains 15 residues. Germline-derived CDR1 and CDR2 are MNHEY and SVGAGI. Between the trimmed V and J ends, which lost 6 bases and 0 bases, there was a span of 14 bases. As DNA, the CDR3 is TGTGCCAGCAGCCCGCGGCGAGGATTGAACACTGAAGCTTTCTTT. Translation: CASSPRRGLNTEAFF.

The V call is TRBV19, the J call TRBJ2-3; D gene uncertain. Looked up from germline, CDR1 is LNHDA and CDR2 is SQIVND (reference sequence). The CDR3 sequence is 13 residues long. Trimming shortened V by 6 bases and J by 10 bases, and 17 bases separated the two germline ends. In DNA, the CDR3 is TGTGCCAGTAGCTCCCAAAAGGCCAATCCGCAGTATTTT. Translating it yields CASSSQKANPQYF.

J is TRBJ1-2 and V is TRBV11-2; 7 bases are shared with TRBD1. The CDR3 runs 14 residues. Germline values: CDR1 SGHAT, CDR2 FQNNGV. The trim removed 4 bases at V and 3 bases at J, leaving 5 bases unmatched. The CDR3 DNA is TGTGCCAGCAGCTCCCCCGGACAGGACTATGGCTACACCTTC. Translated: CASSSPGQDYGYTF. Full variable domain (missing parts from reference TRBV11-2 and TRBJ1-2): EAGVAQSPRYKIIEKRQSVAFWCNPISGHATLYWYQQILGQGPKLLIQFQNNGVVDDSQLPKDRFSAERLKGVDSTLKIQPAKLEDSAVYLCASSSPGQDYGYTFGSGTRLTVV.

In its sample, this clone was seen once. This chain uses TRBV28 with TRBJ1-6; D unclear. The CDR3 covers 16 residues. Germline-derived CDR1 and CDR2 are MDHEN and SYDVKM. Trimming cost V 6 bases and J 6 bases, with 18 bases left between them. DNA for the CDR3: TGTGCCAGCAGGCCGGCCAGACGGACCTCTAATTCACCCCTCCACTTT. Protein: CASRPARRTSNSPLHF.

The count of this clone is one. The chain has TRBV4-3 and TRBJ2-2; D remains ambiguous. Germline CDR1 reads LGHNA; CDR2 reads YSLEER. The V and J ends lost 0 bases and 5 bases respectively, with 7 bases between them. The CDR3 runs 14 residues. The CDR3 here is CASSQDLGTGELFF. The CDR3 DNA follows: TGCGCCAGCAGCCAAGATCTGGGGACCGGGGAGCTGTTTTTT.

A few counts support this clone. The CDR3 DNA follows: TGTGCCAGCAGCACCTCCGGGACAGGGGGGGAAAAACTGTTTTTT. This codes for CASSTSGTGGEKLFF. The rearrangement joins TRBV7-8 to TRBJ1-4; 11 bases are a match to TRBD1. The ends lost 5 bases at V and 8 bases at J; junction bases unmatched: 7. Germline V gives CDR1 SGHVS, CDR2 FQNEAQ. This CDR3 region has 15 residues. Looking up the rest from reference TRBV7-8 and TRBJ1-4 gives the full variable domain: GAGVSQSPRYKVAKRGQDVALRCDPISGHVSLFWYQQALGQGPEFLTYFQNEAQLDKSGLPSDRFFAERPEGSVSTLKIQRTQQEDSAVYLCASSTSGTGGEKLFFGSGTQLSVL.

The chain couples TRBV6-6 to TRBJ1-5; D is perhaps TRBD1 (6 bases). This CDR3 contains 13 residues. Germline values: CDR1 MNHNY, CDR2 SVGAGI (reference sequence). V was trimmed by 5 bases and J by 2 bases, leaving 7 bases between them. DNA for the CDR3: TGTGCCAGCAGTCGACAGGGCAATCAGCCCCAGCATTTT. Its translation is CASSRQGNQPQHF.

The J gene is TRBJ2-7, the V gene TRBV29-1; 8 bases agree with TRBD2. This CDR3 comprises 13 residues. Per germline, CDR1 SQVTM and CDR2 ANQGSEA. With V trimmed by 6 bases and J by 4 bases, 8 bases remained unmatched. This CDR3 reads CSVRLAGWYEQYF. DNA for the CDR3: TGCAGCGTACGGCTAGCGGGCTGGTACGAGCAGTACTTC.

This chain links TRBV18 with TRBJ1-1; D unresolved. CDR1 and CDR2 from the germline V gene are KGHSH and LQKENI. V lost 4 bases to trimming and J lost 3 bases, with 12 bases between them. CDR3 length: 14 amino acids. CDR3 amino acids: CASSRTGPYTEAFF. The CDR3 DNA follows: TGTGCCAGCTCACGGACTGGCCCATACACTGAAGCTTTCTTT.

There are a few counts of this clone. This chain joins TRBV11-2 and TRBJ1-2, with D tentatively TRBD1 (5 bases). The CDR3 sequence is 15 residues long. V was trimmed by 5 bases and J by 8 bases, leaving 21 bases between them. Germline CDR1 reads SGHAT; CDR2 reads FQNNGV. The CDR3 is CASSTPVGRRGGYTF. The CDR3 DNA sequence: TGTGCCAGCAGCACCCCCGTCGGCAGAAGGGGCGGCTACACCTTC.

J is TRBJ2-1 and V is TRBV18, with 8 bases aligning to TRBD2. The V gene's germline CDR1 is KGHSH and CDR2 LQKENI. V shed 0 bases, J shed 12 bases, and the junction held 16 bases outside the gene matches. The CDR3 sequence is 17 residues long. In DNA form, the CDR3 reads TGTGCCAGCTCACCACCGCTGGGAGGACGGGAGGGAATCGTGCAGTTCTTC. Protein: CASSPPLGGREGIVQFF. The full variable domain, its missing parts supplied by reference TRBV18 and TRBJ2-1, is NAGVMQNPRHLVRRRGQEARLRCSPMKGHSHVYWYRQLPEEGLKFMVYLQKENIIDESGMPKERFSAEFPKEGPSILRIQQVVRGDSAAYFCASSPPLGGREGIVQFFGPGTRLTVL.